This entry is about one T cell receptor beta chain. The entry originates in a study of blood T cell repertoires in COVID-19. Study overall: Both acute and convalescent COVID-19 samples were obtained from the United States, Italy and Spain. T cells, B-cell-depleted T cells, or PBMCs provided the cDNA or gDNA that served as material.

Germline CDR1 is SGHDT and CDR2 is YYEEEE. CDR3 length: 14 residues. Trimming took 3 bases from V and 0 from J; bases not matched to a gene: 3. The protocol was immunoSEQ multiplex PCR, while the TCRdb copy is restricted to in-frame clones and leaves out a portion. The sample has roughly 310,000 clones, roughly 90% seen once. This TCR derives from a woman aged 45-65 years with active or convalescent COVID-19. The sequenced sample consisted of peripheral blood. The V and J genes are TRBV5-6 and TRBJ2-7; TRBD2 matches at 7 bases. Here the CDR3 DNA reads TGTGCCAGCAGCTCCGGGGGGTCCTCCTACGAGCAGTACTTC. Protein: CASSSGGSSYEQYF.